The clone carrying this TCR beta chain was recorded at least ten times. Its antigen is still unknown. What was amplified from RNA transcripts were TCR beta CDR3 regions. The HTBI set primed first-round TCR CDR3 RT-PCR. TCRdb independently ran MiXCR on the multiplex PCR reads; one entry per CDR3 protein. The profile shows under 350,000 distinct CDR3 sequences, less than 30% of them singletons. Trimming cost V 6 bases and J 0 bases, with 11 bases left between them. CDR1 SNHLY and CDR2 FYNNEI come from the germline V gene. The CDR3 has 14 amino acids. The hyperthyroidism patients had all been newly diagnosed, and their disease duration was under 2 months. Their ages ranged from 18 to 65 years. The study collected blood at first hyperthyroidism diagnosis, before any ophthalmopathy symptoms arose. PBMCs were derived from about 10 ml fresh peripheral blood. The data originate from a study of T cells in Graves' hyperthyroidism and ophthalmopathy. General study findings and limits: Blood also contained most expanded thyroid clonotypes above 0.001.

The specimen was blood. The receptor comes from a man aged 40-49 years with Graves' hyperthyroidism that later progressed to Graves' ophthalmopathy. This chain connects TRBV2 to TRBJ2-5; TRBD1 or TRBD2 may be the D gene (5 bases each). In DNA, the CDR3 is TGTGCCAGCAGGACGGGACGGAACCAAGAGACCCAGTACTTC. It translates to CASRTGRNQETQYF.